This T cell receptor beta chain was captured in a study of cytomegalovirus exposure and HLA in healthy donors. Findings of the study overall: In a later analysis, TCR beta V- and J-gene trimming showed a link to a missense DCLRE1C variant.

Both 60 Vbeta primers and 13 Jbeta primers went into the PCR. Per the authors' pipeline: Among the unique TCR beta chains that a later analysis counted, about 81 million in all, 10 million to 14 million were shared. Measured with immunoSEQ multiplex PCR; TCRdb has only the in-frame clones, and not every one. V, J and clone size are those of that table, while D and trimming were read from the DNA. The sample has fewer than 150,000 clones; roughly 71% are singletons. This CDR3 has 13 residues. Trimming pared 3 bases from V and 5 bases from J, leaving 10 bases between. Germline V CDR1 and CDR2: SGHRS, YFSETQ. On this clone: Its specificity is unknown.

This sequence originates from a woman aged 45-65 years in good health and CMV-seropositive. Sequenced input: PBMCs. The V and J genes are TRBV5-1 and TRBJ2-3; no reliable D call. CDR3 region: CASSSTAGDTQYF. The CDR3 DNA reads TGCGCCAGCAGCTCCACAGCAGGAGATACGCAGTATTTT.